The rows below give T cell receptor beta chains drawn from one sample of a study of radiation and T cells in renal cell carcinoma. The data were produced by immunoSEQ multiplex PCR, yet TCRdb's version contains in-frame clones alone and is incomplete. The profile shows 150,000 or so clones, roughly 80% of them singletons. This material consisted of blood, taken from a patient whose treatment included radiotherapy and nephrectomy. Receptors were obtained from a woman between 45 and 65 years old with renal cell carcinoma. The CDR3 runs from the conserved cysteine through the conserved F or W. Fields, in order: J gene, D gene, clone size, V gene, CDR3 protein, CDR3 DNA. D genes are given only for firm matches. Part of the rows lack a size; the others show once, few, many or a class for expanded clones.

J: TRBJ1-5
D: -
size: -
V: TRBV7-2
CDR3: CASSLIPRNQPQHF
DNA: TGTGCCAGCAGCTTAATCCCGCGCAATCAGCCCCAGCATTTT

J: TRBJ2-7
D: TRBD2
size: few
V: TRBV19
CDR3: CASSIGLAGEQYF
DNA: TGTGCCAGTAGTATCGGACTAGCAGGCGAGCAGTACTTC

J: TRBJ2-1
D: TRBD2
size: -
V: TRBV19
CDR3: CASSMGGGPYNEQFF
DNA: TGTGCCAGTAGTATGGGCGGGGGACCCTACAATGAGCAGTTCTTC

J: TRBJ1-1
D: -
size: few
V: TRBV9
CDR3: CASSVGSSMNTEAFF
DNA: TGTGCCAGCAGCGTAGGATCTTCTATGAACACTGAAGCTTTCTTT

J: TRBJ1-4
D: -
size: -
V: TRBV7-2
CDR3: CASSLNQGATNEKLFF
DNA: TGTGCCAGCAGCTTAAATCAGGGAGCAACTAATGAAAAACTGTTTTTT

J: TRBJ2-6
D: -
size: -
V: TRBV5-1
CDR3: CASSFSVAGANVLTF
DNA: TGCGCCAGCAGCTTTTCGGTGGCTGGGGCCAACGTCCTGACTTTC

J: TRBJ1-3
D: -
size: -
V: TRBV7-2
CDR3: CASSLARGAGNTIYF
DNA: TGTGCCAGCAGCTTAGCTCGGGGGGCTGGAAACACCATATATTTT

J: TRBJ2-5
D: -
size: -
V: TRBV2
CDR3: CASSQQGFGETQYF
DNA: TGTGCCAGCAGTCAACAGGGATTTGGGGAGACCCAGTACTTC

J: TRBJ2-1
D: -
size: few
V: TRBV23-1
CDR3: CASSQSECRVLWEQFF
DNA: TGCGCCAGCAGTCAATCGGAATGCAGGGTCCTATGGGAGCAGTTCTTC

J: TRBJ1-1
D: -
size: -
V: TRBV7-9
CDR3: CASSGGNTEAFF
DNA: TGTGCCAGCAGCGGCGGGAACACTGAAGCTTTCTTT

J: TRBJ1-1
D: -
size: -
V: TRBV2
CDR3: CASRRGWEGAAFF
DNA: TGTGCCAGCAGGAGGGGATGGGAGGGCGCGGCTTTCTTT

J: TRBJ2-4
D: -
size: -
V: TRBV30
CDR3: CAWSVGGQNIQYF
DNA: TGTGCCTGGAGTGTGGGGGGGCAAAACATTCAGTACTTC

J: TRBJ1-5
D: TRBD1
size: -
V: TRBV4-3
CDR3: CASSQEGQGGNQPQHF
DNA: TGCGCCAGCAGCCAAGAGGGACAGGGGGGCAATCAGCCCCAGCATTTT

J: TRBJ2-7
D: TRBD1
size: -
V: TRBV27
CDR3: CASSLRDREHEQYF
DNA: TGTGCCAGCAGTTTAAGGGACAGGGAACACGAGCAGTACTTC

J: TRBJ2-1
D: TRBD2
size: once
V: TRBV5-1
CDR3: CASSTRLADNEQFF
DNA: TGCGCCAGCAGCACCCGACTAGCCGACAATGAGCAGTTCTTC

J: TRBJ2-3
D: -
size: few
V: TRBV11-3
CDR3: CASSFGRSDTQYF
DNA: TGTGCCAGCAGCTTTGGCAGGTCAGATACGCAGTATTTT

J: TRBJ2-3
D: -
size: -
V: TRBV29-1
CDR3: CSVDAGLNTQYF
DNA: TGCAGCGTTGATGCAGGTTTGAATACGCAGTATTTT

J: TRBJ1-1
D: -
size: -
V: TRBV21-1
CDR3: CASTGQGHRKGTNTEAFF
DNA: TGTGCCAGCACTGGACAGGGCCACAGAAAGGGTACGAACACTGAAGCTTTCTTT

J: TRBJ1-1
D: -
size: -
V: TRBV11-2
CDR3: CASSYPAGATEAFF
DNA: TGTGCCAGCAGCTACCCCGCAGGGGCCACTGAAGCTTTCTTT

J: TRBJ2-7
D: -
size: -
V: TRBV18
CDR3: CASSPRNGGAYEQYF
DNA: TGTGCCAGCTCACCCCGGAACGGAGGTGCCTACGAGCAGTACTTC

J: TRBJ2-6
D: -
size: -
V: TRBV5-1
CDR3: CASSLSGAGGANVLTF
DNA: TGCGCCAGCAGCTTGTCCGGGGCAGGTGGGGCCAACGTCCTGACTTTC

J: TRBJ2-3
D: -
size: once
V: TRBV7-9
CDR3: CASSKTPSTDTQYF
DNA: TGTGCCAGCAGCAAAACACCGTCCACAGATACGCAGTATTTT

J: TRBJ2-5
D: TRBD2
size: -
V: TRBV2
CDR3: CASSSGGRGETQYF
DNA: TGTGCCAGCAGTAGCGGGGGGCGAGGAGAGACCCAGTACTTC

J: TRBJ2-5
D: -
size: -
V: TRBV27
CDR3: CASKRLETQYF
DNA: TGTGCCAGCAAGAGGCTGGAGACCCAGTACTTC

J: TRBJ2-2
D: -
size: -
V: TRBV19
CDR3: CASSLSGGRENTGELFF
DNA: TGTGCCAGTAGTCTAAGCGGTGGGCGCGAGAACACCGGGGAGCTGTTTTTT

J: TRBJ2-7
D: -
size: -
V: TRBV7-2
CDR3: CASSPPGPYEQYF
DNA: TGTGCCAGCAGCCCACCGGGGCCTTACGAGCAGTACTTC